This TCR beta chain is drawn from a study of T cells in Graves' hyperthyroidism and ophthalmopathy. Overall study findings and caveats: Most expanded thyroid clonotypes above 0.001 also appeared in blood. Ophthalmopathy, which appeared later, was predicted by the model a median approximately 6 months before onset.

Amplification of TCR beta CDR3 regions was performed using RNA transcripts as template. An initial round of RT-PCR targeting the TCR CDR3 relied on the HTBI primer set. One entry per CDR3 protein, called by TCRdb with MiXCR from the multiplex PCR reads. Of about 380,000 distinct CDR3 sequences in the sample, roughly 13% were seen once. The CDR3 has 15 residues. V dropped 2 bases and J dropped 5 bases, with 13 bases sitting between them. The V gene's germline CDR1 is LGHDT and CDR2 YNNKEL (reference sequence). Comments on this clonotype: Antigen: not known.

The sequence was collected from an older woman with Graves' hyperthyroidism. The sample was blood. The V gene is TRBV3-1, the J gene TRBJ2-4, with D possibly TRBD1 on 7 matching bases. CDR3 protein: CASSQSGGSQNIQYF. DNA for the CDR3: TGTGCCAGCAGCCAATCAGGGGGGTCCCAAAACATTCAGTACTTC.